This T cell receptor (beta chain) was documented in a study of cytomegalovirus exposure and HLA in healthy donors. General observations from the study: Researchers reported that a few CMV-associated chains were confirmed in vitro as CMV antigen-specific.

Both 60 Vbeta primers and 13 Jbeta primers went into the PCR. Using immunoSEQ multiplex PCR, the repertoire was profiled, and TCRdb retains in-frame clones only, with some absent. Of about 180,000 clones listed, roughly 84% are singletons. On this clone: Its antigen is unknown.

The germline CDR1 and CDR2 sequences are MNHEY and SVGAGI. This CDR3 has 14 residues. Trimming took off 2 bases at V and 3 bases at J, with 8 bases between the two ends. Sequencing was carried out using PBMCs. The V and J genes are TRBV6-5 and TRBJ1-3, with a weak D call TRBD1 (5 bases). This TCR came from a boy younger than 10 in good health and CMV-seronegative. CDR3 in amino acids: CASSYKGVGNTIYF. The CDR3 DNA is TGTGCCAGCAGTTACAAAGGGGTTGGAAACACCATATATTTT.